The 13 T cell receptor beta chains given below trace back to one sample, sequenced in a study of blood T cell repertoires in COVID-19. Profiling relied on immunoSEQ multiplex PCR, and the TCRdb table lists in-frame clones only, not all of them. Here the sample spans about 140,000 clones, 60% to 80% being singletons. Sample: peripheral blood. The source of these receptors is a man aged 45-65 years with active or convalescent COVID-19.

The J gene is TRBJ1-2, the V gene TRBV3-1 (or the pseudogene TRBV3-2); D unclear. V dropped 1 base and J dropped 1 base, with 13 bases sitting between them. Germline CDR1 and CDR2: LGHDT and YNNKEL (reference sequence). The CDR3 totals 16 residues. DNA for the CDR3: TGTGCCAGCAGCCAAGGCGGGCCGCTCGTTAACTATGGCTACACCTTC. As protein: CASSQGGPLVNYGYTF.

V usage is TRBV2 and J usage is TRBJ2-1; D gene ambiguous. Trimming removed 4 bases at V and 8 bases at J, with 6 bases between. This CDR3 has 11 residues. CDR1 and CDR2 from the germline V gene are SNHLY and FYNNEI. The CDR3 DNA sequence: TGTGCCAGCAGTGCTTCGGATGAGCAGTTCTTC. Translation: CASSASDEQFF. Filled out from reference TRBV2 and TRBJ2-1, the complete variable domain reads EPEVTQTPSHQVTQMGQEVILRCVPISNHLYFYWYRQILGQKVEFLVSFYNNEISEKSEIFDDQFSVERPDGSNFTLKIRSTKLEDSAMYFCASSASDEQFFGPGTRLTVL.

The rearrangement uses TRBV2 and TRBJ2-5, with 14 bases that match TRBD2. This CDR3 comprises 17 residues. The germline CDR1 and CDR2 sequences are SNHLY and FYNNEI. V lost 7 bases, J lost 1 base, and 8 bases stayed unmatched. Written as DNA, the CDR3 is TGTGCCAGCAATAAACGGACTAGCGGGAGGACCCAAGAGACCCAGTACTTC. This gives the protein CASNKRTSGRTQETQYF.

The chain couples TRBV7-8 to TRBJ1-2, with D possibly being TRBD1 (5 bases). V was shortened by 5 bases and J by 2 bases, with 18 bases between the two germline ends. Germline V gene sequence: CDR1 SGHVS, CDR2 FQNEAQ. The CDR3 consists of 16 residues. The CDR3 region has the DNA TGTGCCAGCAGCCCCCAGGGTGGGGGGACGAACTATGGCTACACCTTC. It translates to CASSPQGGGTNYGYTF.

This chain connects TRBV5-1 to TRBJ2-1; TRBD2 aligns across 14 bases. CDR3 size: 20 residues. V lost 1 base and J lost 6; bases outside the gene matches: 15. Germline assignment: CDR1 SGHRS and CDR2 YFSETQ. CDR3 nucleotide sequence: TGCGCCAGCAGCTTGAGTTTAGGGACTAGCGGGAGAAAAAGTCCCAATGAGCAGTTCTTC. Protein sequence: CASSLSLGTSGRKSPNEQFF.

The gene calls are TRBV3-1 (or the pseudogene TRBV3-2) and TRBJ1-6, with 9 bases identical to TRBD1. Germline V gene lookup returns CDR1 LGHDT and CDR2 YNNKEL (reference sequence). The CDR3 extends over 16 amino acids. Germline trimming cut 4 bases from V and 10 bases from J; bases unmatched to any gene: 11. The CDR3 loop reads CASSPTGTGFRSPLHF. The CDR3 DNA follows: TGTGCCAGCAGCCCAACCGGGACAGGGTTTAGGTCACCCCTCCACTTT.

The V call is TRBV5-6, the J call TRBJ2-7, with TRBD1 as a possible D gene (6 bases). Per germline, CDR1 SGHDT and CDR2 YYEEEE. The V and J ends lost 2 bases and 2 bases respectively, with 11 bases between them. The CDR3 runs to 14 residues. CDR3 sequence reads: CASSLRGSAYEQYF. DNA of the CDR3: TGTGCCAGCAGCTTAAGGGGGTCCGCCTACGAGCAGTACTTC.

V gene TRBV6-5 combines with J gene TRBJ2-3; 7 positions agree with TRBD2. V was pared by 0 bases and J by 3 bases, with 6 bases of the junction left unmatched. The CDR3 has 16 residues. Germline V gives CDR1 MNHEY, CDR2 SVGAGI. CDR3 bases: TGTGCCAGCAGTTACTCGAATTGGACTAGTACAGATACGCAGTATTTT. Translation gives CASSYSNWTSTDTQYF.

This rearrangement joins TRBV5-4 to TRBJ2-2; 10 nucleotides agree with TRBD1. There are 15 residues in the CDR3. Per the germline V gene, CDR1 is SGHNT and CDR2 is YYREEE (reference sequence). V gave up 2 bases and J gave up 5 bases; unmatched junction bases: 3. The CDR3 loop is CASSLGTGATGELFF. DNA of the CDR3: TGTGCCAGCAGCTTAGGGACAGGGGCTACCGGGGAGCTGTTTTTT.

This chain joins TRBV6-1 and TRBJ1-5; the D gene is possibly TRBD1 (5 bases). The germline CDR1 and CDR2 sequences are MNHNS and SASEGT. This CDR3 contains 16 residues. Trimming shortened V by 0 bases and J by 5 bases, and 14 bases separated the two germline ends. The CDR3 here is CASSEALQGSHQPQHF. The CDR3 region has the DNA TGTGCCAGCAGTGAAGCGCTTCAGGGATCGCATCAGCCCCAGCATTTT.

Comments on this clone: The junction departs from germline at one end; a sequencing error may be responsible. The chain carries TRBV7-9 and TRBJ1-2; D may be TRBD1 (5 bases). In germline, CDR1 is SEHNR, CDR2 FQNEAQ (reference sequence). The CDR3 is 12 residues long. The CDR3 loop reads CANSFGGDGYTF. As DNA, the CDR3 is TGTGCCAACAGCTTTGGAGGGGATGGCTACACCTTC.

The chain joins TRBV5-6 to TRBJ1-1; D is possibly TRBD1 (6 bases). CDR3 size: 13 residues. Germline V lookup: CDR1 SGHDT, CDR2 YYEEEE. Trimming removed 3 bases from V and 3 bases from J, with 9 bases in between. CDR3 in amino acids: CASSWDTDTEAFF. CDR3 DNA: TGTGCCAGCAGCTGGGACACCGACACTGAAGCTTTCTTT.

Comments on this clone: Other DNA sequences in the same sample also yield this CDR3. The V and J genes are TRBV7-9 and TRBJ2-7; TRBD2 aligns across 8 bases. The V gene end was trimmed by 4 bases and the J gene end by 3 bases; junction bases not matched to a gene: 5. The CDR3 contains 14 residues. Germline CDR1 is SEHNR and CDR2 is FQNEAQ (reference sequence). In DNA form, the CDR3 reads TGTGCCAGCAGCTCCCGGGGGGGGAACTACGAGCAGTACTTC. Translated, it gives CASSSRGGNYEQYF.